Listed here are 10 T cell receptor beta chains from one sample, sequenced in a study of cytomegalovirus exposure and HLA in healthy donors (dated by TCRdb to about 2017). Preparation of the library involved the immunoSEQ multiplex PCR assay. For the multiplex PCR, a mixture combining 60 forward primers for TCR Vbeta segments and 13 reverse primers for TCR Jbeta segments was used. TCRdb limited this immuneACCESS table to in-frame rearrangements with V and J called. A share of clones is missing; checked studies link under half to unresolved V genes, and the rest is unexplained. Counted in this sample were 80,000 to 95,000 clones; over 55% of them appeared once. The ten largest clones add up to 16% of the sample. Sample: PBMCs. These receptors all stem from a woman aged 18-29 years in good health and CMV-seropositive.

V and J are TRBV7-7 and TRBJ1-1; no clear D. Germline values: CDR1 SSHAT, CDR2 FNYEAQ (reference sequence). V dropped 2 bases and J dropped 2 bases, with 6 bases sitting between them. This CDR3 region has 13 residues. In nucleotides, the CDR3 is TGTGCCAGCAGCTTACGGGGTAACACTGAAGCTTTCTTT. It encodes CASSLRGNTEAFF.

V is TRBV5-5 and J is TRBJ1-2; 7 bases map to TRBD1. The CDR3 is 13 residues long. Germline V gene data show CDR1 as SGHKS and CDR2 as YYEKEE (reference sequence). After removal of 3 bases from V and 4 bases from J, the junction contained 3 bases not matched to a gene. The CDR3 bases are TGTGCCAGCAGCTCCGGGACAGCCTATGGCTACACCTTC. Translating it yields CASSSGTAYGYTF.

The rearrangement joins TRBV4-2 to TRBJ1-3; D is possibly TRBD1 (6 bases). With 4 bases removed from V and 1 base from J, the gap between germline ends came to 14 bases. This CDR3 comprises 16 residues. The germline gives CDR1 LGHNA, CDR2 YNFKEQ. In nucleotides, the CDR3 is TGTGCCAGCAGCCCCAGGGGAAGGGAATCTGGAAACACCATATATTTT. Protein: CASSPRGRESGNTIYF.

There are a few counts of this clone. The J gene is TRBJ1-1, the V gene TRBV9, with D unresolved. Trimming stripped 6 bases from V and 5 bases from J, with 20 bases between. CDR3 size: 15 residues. Germline CDR1 reads SGDLS; CDR2 reads YYNGEE. CDR3 DNA: TGTGCCAGCACCGAAGGAGCGGGAATGGGGACTGAAGCTTTCTTT. Translation gives CASTEGAGMGTEAFF.

V and J are TRBV11-3 and TRBJ2-1; possible D gene TRBD2, 5 bases. CDR1 and CDR2 from the germline V gene are SGHNT and YENEEA. Trimming took off 6 bases at V and 0 bases at J, with 12 bases between the two ends. The CDR3 extends over 15 amino acids. The CDR3 spells CASSFGAVSYNEQFF. CDR3 coding DNA: TGTGCCAGCAGTTTTGGAGCGGTCTCCTACAATGAGCAGTTCTTC.

The gene calls are TRBV29-1 and TRBJ2-2, with a possible D match to TRBD1 (6 bases). The length of the CDR3 is 14 residues. Germline values: CDR1 SQVTM, CDR2 ANQGSEA. The V gene lost 7 bases and the J gene lost 1 base, with 13 bases spanning the gap. CDR3 coding DNA: TGCAGCGCCCTCGACAGGCTGAACACCGGGGAGCTGTTTTTT. Residues: CSALDRLNTGELFF.

The J gene is TRBJ2-3, the V gene TRBV29-1, with 9 nucleotides matching TRBD1. J lost 3 bases, V lost 7 bases, and 5 bases had no gene match. CDR1 SQVTM and CDR2 ANQGSEA come from the germline V gene. There are 13 residues in the CDR3. CDR3 residues: CSATGGATDTQYF. CDR3 DNA sequence: TGCAGCGCAACAGGGGGCGCGACAGATACGCAGTATTTT.

The sample holds a few counts of this clone. The chain has TRBV4-3 and TRBJ1-1; D is unclear. The V and J ends lost 0 bases and 6 bases respectively, with 14 bases between them. Germline loops: CDR1 LGHNA, CDR2 YSLEER. The CDR3 extends over 15 amino acids. This CDR3 is CASSQEAGRTAEAFF. For the CDR3, the DNA is TGCGCCAGCAGCCAAGAGGCGGGGAGGACGGCTGAAGCTTTCTTT.

This chain joins TRBV28 and TRBJ1-2; 9 bases align to TRBD1. CDR3 length: 14 amino acids. Germline assignment: CDR1 MDHEN and CDR2 SYDVKM. The trim removed 6 bases at V and 8 bases at J, leaving 10 bases unmatched. The chain's CDR3 is CASRETGGVGGYTF. DNA of the CDR3: TGTGCCAGCAGGGAGACAGGGGGGGTGGGGGGCTACACCTTC.

For the CDR3, the DNA is TGTGCCAGCAGCATTTTCCAGGGGGCCCAATCACTTAACTATGGCTACACCTTC. This gives the protein CASSIFQGAQSLNYGYTF. The V and J genes are TRBV5-4 and TRBJ1-2, with 8 bases that match TRBD1. The germline CDR1 and CDR2 sequences are SGHNT and YYREEE (reference sequence). With V trimmed by 4 bases and J by 1 base, 15 bases remained unmatched. The CDR3 is 18 residues long.